This TCR beta chain was identified in a study of CD8 T cells in ankylosing spondylitis. Study-level findings and limits: Blood from ankylosing spondylitis patients appeared to carry a characteristic eight-variant TCR beta motif. CD8+ disease-linked clones were present at relatively low frequencies in blood. Earlier reports found some motif variants in synovial fluid and blood in reactive arthritis.

Worth noting for this clonotype: Its antigen is as yet unknown.

TCRdb processed the 5' RACE reads anew with MiXCR; each CDR3 protein has one entry. The sample includes under 950,000 distinct CDR3 sequences, around 19% of them seen just once. Trimming cost V 6 bases and J 2 bases, with 8 bases left between them. This CDR3 spans 12 amino acids. Germline V CDR1 and CDR2: DFQATT, SNEGSKA (reference sequence). The chain links TRBV20-1 to TRBJ1-3; D not certain. Sample: blood, either unsorted or a sorted T cell fraction (not recorded which). This clonotype was obtained from a male donor with ankylosing spondylitis. The CDR3 coding sequence is TGCAGTGCAATGTTGGCTGGAAACACCATATATTTT. Amino acid sequence: CSAMLAGNTIYF.